This entry lists 18 T cell receptor beta chains sequenced from one sample in a study of siplizumab effects on memory and regulatory T cells (dated by TCRdb to about 2019). Library generation was performed with the immunoSEQ multiplex PCR assay. The table was pulled from immuneACCESS by TCRdb, which kept in-frame rearrangements only. Such tables lose some clones; where checked, under half of the loss comes from unresolved V genes, and the rest has no known cause. The sample yields about 110,000 clones; 85% to 95% were counted once. Around 0.3% of the sample is held by the ten biggest clonotypes. Material for sequencing was CD4+ T cells sorted from blood. These receptors originate from a human donor in good health.

The chain employs TRBV6-1 and TRBJ1-5; D is ambiguous. Per germline, CDR1 MNHNS and CDR2 SASEGT. V gave up 1 base and J gave up 11 bases, with 15 bases separating them. CDR3 size: 14 residues. The CDR3 reads CASSEDSTWGAQHF. As DNA, the CDR3 is TGTGCCAGCAGTGAAGACAGTACCTGGGGAGCCCAGCATTTT.

The rearrangement uses TRBV5-8 and TRBJ2-5; 8 bases map to TRBD1. V was clipped by 4 bases and J by 2 bases; unmatched bases: 10. Per the germline V gene, CDR1 is SGHTS and CDR2 is YDEGEE. The CDR3 contains 16 residues. The CDR3: CASSRGTGTPQETQYF. The DNA of the CDR3 is TGTGCCAGCAGCCGGGGGACAGGCACTCCTCAAGAGACCCAGTACTTC.

The V gene is TRBV7-9, the J gene TRBJ1-4; 9 bases are a match to TRBD1. Germline V gene sequence: CDR1 SEHNR, CDR2 FQNEAQ (reference sequence). The CDR3 has 17 residues. Trimming removed 5 bases from V and 5 bases from J; junction bases left unmatched: 12. CDR3 residues: CASSLRTGGGRNEKLFF. CDR3 in DNA: TGTGCCAGCAGCCTGCGCACAGGGGGCGGCCGGAATGAAAAACTGTTTTTT.

This clone occurred once. The genes are TRBV10-1 and TRBJ1-5; 12 positions agree with TRBD1. Germline lookup yields CDR1 WNHNN and CDR2 SYGVQD (reference sequence). The CDR3 consists of 16 residues. V trimming: 5 bases; J trimming: 2 bases; junction bases outside the gene matches: 4. CDR3 sequence (DNA): TGCGCCAGCAGTACGGGACAGGGGGCAGGCAATCAGCCCCAGCATTTT. This encodes CASSTGQGAGNQPQHF.

This clone was detected only once. The chain joins TRBV9 to TRBJ2-2; no definite D call. This CDR3 comprises 15 residues. Trimming left V 2 bases short and J 6 bases short, with 14 bases between. The germline CDR1 and CDR2 sequences are SGDLS and YYNGEE. The DNA for the CDR3 is TGTGCCAGCAGCGTTAGCAATCGTTTCCCCGGGGAGCTGTTTTTT. Its protein product is CASSVSNRFPGELFF.

This chain joins TRBV6-1 and TRBJ2-1; D ambiguous. Germline V gene sequence: CDR1 MNHNS, CDR2 SASEGT. This CDR3 contains 12 residues. Trimming cost V 6 bases and J 9 bases, with 12 bases left between them. The CDR3 loop reads CASRPQDFEQFF. The CDR3 DNA follows: TGTGCCAGCAGGCCCCAGGATTTTGAGCAGTTCTTC.

This chain uses TRBV5-8 with TRBJ2-3; TRBD2 matches 15 bases. Per germline, CDR1 SGHTS and CDR2 YDEGEE. This CDR3 comprises 17 residues. The ends lost 2 bases at V and 6 bases at J; junction bases unmatched: 7. CDR3 sequence: CASSFTGTSGGYDTQYF. In DNA, the CDR3 is TGTGCCAGCAGCTTTACCGGGACTAGCGGGGGGTACGATACGCAGTATTTT. The variable domain in full, with the rest retrieved from reference TRBV5-8 and TRBJ2-3, is EAGVTQSPTHLIKTRGQQATLRCSPISGHTSVYWYQQALGLGLQFLLWYDEGEERNRGNFPPRFSGRQFPNYSSELNVNALELEDSALYLCASSFTGTSGGYDTQYFGPGTRLTVL.

The chain couples TRBV4-1 to TRBJ1-5, with TRBD1 identical over 7 bases. From germline, CDR1 is MGHRA and CDR2 YSYEKL. CDR3 length equals 14 residues. V shed 3 bases and J 6 bases; nucleotides not matched to a gene: 5. The CDR3: CASSQGTVGQPQHF. As DNA, the CDR3 is TGCGCCAGCAGCCAGGGGACAGTTGGTCAGCCCCAGCATTTT.

This clone has more than one count but fewer than ten. The chain employs TRBV27 and TRBJ2-2; D gene unclear. Trimming stripped 3 bases from V and 5 bases from J, with 10 bases between. CDR1 and CDR2 (germline): MNHEY, SMNVEV (reference sequence). The CDR3 has 14 amino acids. The CDR3 is CASSLVQKTGELFF. The CDR3 DNA sequence: TGTGCCAGCAGTTTGGTGCAGAAAACCGGGGAGCTGTTTTTT.

This chain joins TRBV13 and TRBJ1-4, with no clear D. Germline V lookup: CDR1 PRHDT, CDR2 FYEKMQ (reference sequence). V was shortened by 1 base and J by 8 bases, with 14 bases between the two germline ends. The CDR3 sequence is 15 residues long. CDR3: CASSLAVSVEEKLFF. The CDR3 nucleotides read TGTGCCAGCAGCTTAGCGGTCTCAGTAGAGGAAAAACTGTTTTTT.

The chain employs TRBV29-1 and TRBJ1-5; a weak D match, TRBD1 (5 bases). Germline V gene data show CDR1 as SQVTM and CDR2 as ANQGSEA. V was clipped by 6 bases and J by 4 bases, with 16 bases between them. The CDR3 has 14 residues. The CDR3 here is CSVVGTGINQPQHF. CDR3 nucleotide sequence: TGCAGCGTCGTCGGGACGGGGATTAATCAGCCCCAGCATTTT.

CDR3 in amino acids: CASSPRTVQETQYF. CDR3 DNA: TGTGCCAGCAGTCCCAGGACAGTCCAAGAGACCCAGTACTTC. The V and J genes are TRBV27 and TRBJ2-5; possible D gene TRBD1, 6 bases. V was clipped by 5 bases and J by 1 base, with 11 bases between them. The CDR3 is made up of 14 amino acids. Germline assignment: CDR1 MNHEY and CDR2 SMNVEV (reference sequence).

The J gene is TRBJ2-7, the V gene TRBV2; 9 positions match TRBD2. This CDR3 contains 17 residues. CDR1 is SNHLY, CDR2 FYNNEI, per germline. Unmatched junction bases numbered 13, after V lost 5 bases and J lost 2 bases. The chain's CDR3 is CASSPPGTSGLAYEQYF. CDR3 DNA sequence: TGTGCCAGCAGTCCCCCGGGAACTAGCGGGCTAGCCTACGAGCAGTACTTC. The entire variable domain, with the rest obtained from reference TRBV2 and TRBJ2-7, is as follows: EPEVTQTPSHQVTQMGQEVILRCVPISNHLYFYWYRQILGQKVEFLVSFYNNEISEKSEIFDDQFSVERPDGSNFTLKIRSTKLEDSAMYFCASSPPGTSGLAYEQYFGPGTRLTVT.

This clone appeared once. V gene TRBV7-2 combines with J gene TRBJ2-7, with 11 bases that match TRBD2. The germline V gene encodes CDR1 SGHTA and CDR2 FQGNSA. V was clipped by 5 bases and J by 3 bases; unmatched bases: 12. This CDR3 comprises 17 residues. The CDR3 DNA reads TGTGCCAGCAGCCCCAGCCCAACTAGCGGGAGTAGCTACGAGCAGTACTTC. This codes for CASSPSPTSGSSYEQYF. The full variable domain, in which reference TRBV7-2 and TRBJ2-7 provide the parts outside the CDR3, is GAGVSQSPSNKVTEKGKDVELRCDPISGHTALYWYRQSLGQGLEFLIYFQGNSAPDKSGLPSDRFSAERTGGSVSTLTIQRTQQEDSAVYLCASSPSPTSGSSYEQYFGPGTRLTVT.

V is TRBV5-1 and J is TRBJ2-5; D unclear. Germline V gene data show CDR1 as SGHRS and CDR2 as YFSETQ. The V and J ends lost 0 bases and 5 bases respectively, with 5 bases between them. The CDR3 loop spans 12 amino acids. CDR3 nucleotide sequence: TGCGCCAGCAGCTTGGGTCGGGAGACCCAGTACTTC. Amino acids: CASSLGRETQYF.

The chain recombines TRBV10-1 with TRBJ1-1; 11 bases align to TRBD1. This CDR3 has 19 residues. Germline CDR1 WNHNN, CDR2 SYGVQD (reference sequence). V was clipped by 6 bases and J by 3 bases; unmatched bases: 18. The CDR3 spells CASRQIRGQGGRVDTEAFF. CDR3 DNA: TGCGCCAGCAGACAGATCAGGGGACAGGGGGGTCGGGTTGACACTGAAGCTTTCTTT.

This chain connects TRBV5-4 to TRBJ2-7, with D possibly being TRBD1 or TRBD2 (5 bases each). The CDR3 totals 17 residues. V was trimmed by 5 bases and J by 1 base, leaving 22 bases between them. Germline CDR1 is SGHNT and CDR2 is YYREEE (reference sequence). In DNA, the CDR3 is TGTGCCAGCAGACACCTCCCCGGGACCCCAGGTTCCTACGAGCAGTACTTC. This gives the protein CASRHLPGTPGSYEQYF.

The chain recombines TRBV6-5 with TRBJ1-6; 9 bases are shared with TRBD1. CDR3 size: 15 residues. V trimming: 0 bases; J trimming: 10 bases; junction bases outside the gene matches: 4. Germline assignment: CDR1 MNHEY and CDR2 SVGAGI. CDR3 sequence reads: CASSYSNRGQSPLHF. In DNA, the CDR3 is TGTGCCAGCAGTTACTCGAACAGGGGGCAGTCACCCCTCCACTTT.